This T cell receptor beta chain was captured by sequencing in a study of T cell repertoires in cytomegalovirus infection. Study-level information: In the study, CMV epitopes included recently identified HLA-C-restricted and well-studied HLA-B-restricted ones. It can be stated that public TCR beta signatures indicated CMV infection as well as a matching HLA type. General study points: Predominance within the ex vivo response was attributable to HLA-C-restricted CMV-specific TCR beta clonotypes. Summed public TCR beta family frequency identified CMV carriers bearing the relevant HLA.

TCRdb independently ran MiXCR on the reads; one entry per CDR3 protein. This sample yields tens of thousands of distinct CDR3 sequences, of which more than 20% are seen a single time; about half belongs to the top ten. The germline V gene has CDR1 MNHEY and CDR2 SVGAGI. The CDR3 runs to 11 residues. The ends were cut back, 6 bases at V and 5 bases at J, with 4 bases in the middle. Only one count was recorded for this clonotype. Its antigen is currently unknown. The TCR comes from a human donor in good health (CMV status not recorded). Some clones in this sample may be carry-over from other donors' samples. The sample consisted of CD8+ T cells from cultured PBMCs, taken from culture after CMV antigen stimulation. The V gene is TRBV6-5, the J gene TRBJ2-2; D ambiguous. CDR3 in DNA: TGTGCCAGCAGACGAACCGGGGAGCTGTTTTTT. This gives the protein CASRRTGELFF.